This TCR beta chain originates from a study of blood T cell repertoires in COVID-19 (dated by TCRdb to 2018 to 2021). Regarding the study in general: Samples from collaborators originated in the United States, Italy and Spain and spanned both the acute and convalescent phases of COVID-19. The material from the prospective study consisted of cDNA or gDNA derived from T cells, B-cell-depleted T cells, or PBMCs. Subjects who had been exposed to COVID-19, were actively infected with it, or had recovered from it provided the deeply sampled blood TCRbeta repertoires that made up the dataset. A freely available public database, intended as a resource for researchers studying the immune response to SARS-CoV-2, is where the repertoires were released. The samples were drawn from the first 160 participants of the ongoing ImmuneRACE study and from some 1,300 subjects provided by 6 global collaborators. Nearly every sample came with metadata listing a de-identified subject ID, COVID-19 status, age in years and sex. Where available, HLA class I and class II types were obtained from metadata supplied by the sample provider rather than from assay-based typing.

As regards this clone: Which antigen it targets is not known. Base qualities are not provided; no much larger clone lies one nucleotide away.

TCRbeta CDR3 regions were amplified from genomic DNA by means of the immunoSEQ Assay, a bias-controlled multiplex PCR. The original pipeline was this. The number of nucleated cells in each sample was estimated from the amplification of reference gene primers within the assay. To quantify the absolute abundance of each unique TCRbeta CDR3 rearrangement, sequence reads were collapsed and filtered. For each sample, productive Simpson clonality was calculated as the square root of Simpson's diversity index over productive rearrangements. TCRdb mirrors the immuneACCESS table, restricted to in-frame sequences. Some clones are absent from its copies; in checked studies, under half trace to an unresolved V gene, and the reason for the others is unknown. V and J calls and clone size follow that table, whereas D and trimming were derived from the DNA. This sample is represented by roughly 280,000 clones; around four fifths of them were singletons. Less than 6% of the sample comes from the top ten.

The investigation overall reported the following: Clinical and demographic metadata were provided uncurated, with the amount varying by source and participant.

Another Seattle source contributed samples from volunteer blood donors who had recovered from COVID-19. Each collaborating institution followed its own protocols to collect whole blood in K2EDTA tubes. For TCRbeta analysis, collaborators shipped samples in one of three forms: frozen whole blood, isolated PBMCs, or DNA extracted from either of those sample types. The CDR3 starts with the cysteine, ends with the phenylalanine, and has 16 residues. This entry keeps only the CDR3 DNA: 48 bases, framed from base 1. A distance of 15 bases separates the germline ends of V and J, which lose 2 bases and 2 bases respectively. In the germline V gene, CDR1 corresponds to MNHNS and CDR2 to SASEGT.

The rearrangement joined TRBV6-1 to TRBJ1-2, with TRBD1 perhaps the D gene, on 5 matching bases. Source material: peripheral blood. The receptor was isolated from a man in his sixties who had recovered from COVID-19. CDR3 sequence: CASSEFARETNYGYTF. The bases read TGTGCCAGCAGTGAATTCGCCAGGGAAACGAACTATGGCTACACCTTC.